This entry concerns a single T cell receptor (beta chain). This entry belongs to a study of blood T cell repertoires in COVID-19. The wider study: Sample material is recorded as cDNA or gDNA derived from T cells, B-cell-depleted T cells, or PBMCs.

V lost 6 bases to trimming and J lost 4 bases; unmatched junction nucleotides: 11. Looked up from germline, CDR1 is SNHLY and CDR2 is FYNNEI. The CDR3 totals 15 residues. Original processing notes: By means of reference gene primer amplification, nucleated cell counts were estimated. Data came from immunoSEQ multiplex PCR; TCRdb stores just in-frame clones and leaves some out. V, J and clone size reflect that table, while D and trimming were determined from the DNA. The sample holds 45,000 to 55,000 clones, about 63% seen once. The sequence came from a woman aged 70-85 years with acute or convalescent COVID-19. The V gene is TRBV2, the J gene TRBJ2-5, with 7 bases matching TRBD1. The sequenced sample was peripheral blood. The CDR3: CASSDYRGGPETQYF. In nucleotides, the CDR3 is TGTGCCAGCAGCGACTACAGGGGTGGGCCAGAGACCCAGTACTTC.